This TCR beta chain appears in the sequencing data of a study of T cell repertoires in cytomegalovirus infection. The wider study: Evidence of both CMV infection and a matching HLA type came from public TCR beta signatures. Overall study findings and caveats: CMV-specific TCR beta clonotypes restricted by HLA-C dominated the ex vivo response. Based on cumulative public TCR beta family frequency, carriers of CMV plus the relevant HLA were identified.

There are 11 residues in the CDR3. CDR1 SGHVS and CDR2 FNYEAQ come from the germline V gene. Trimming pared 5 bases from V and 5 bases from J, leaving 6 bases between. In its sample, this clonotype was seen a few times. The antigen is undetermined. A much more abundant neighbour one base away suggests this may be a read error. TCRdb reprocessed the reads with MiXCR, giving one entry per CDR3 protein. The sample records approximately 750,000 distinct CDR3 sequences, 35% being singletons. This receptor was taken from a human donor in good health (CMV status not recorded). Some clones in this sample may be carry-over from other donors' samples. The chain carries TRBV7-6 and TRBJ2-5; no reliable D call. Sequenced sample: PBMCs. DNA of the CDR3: TGTGCCAGCAGCATAACGGAGACCCAGTACTTC. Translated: CASSITETQYF.